The rows below give T cell receptor beta chains drawn from one sample of a study of identical twins. A single record per CDR3 protein comes from TCRdb applying MiXCR to the 5' RACE reads. Of hundreds of thousands of distinct CDR3 sequences detected, around 6% appear once; the ten largest clones hold roughly 1.6%. The specimen was naive T cells sorted from blood. The receptors derive from a man between 18 and 29 years old in good health. CDR3s include the opening cysteine and the closing phenylalanine or tryptophan. D genes are given only for firm matches. Some rows have no size entry. The others give once, few or many, or a class for an expanded clone.

length,D,V,J,size,CDR3,DNA
13,NA,TRBV5-1,TRBJ1-2,NA,CASSLARAEGYTF,TGCGCCAGCAGCTTGGCCAGGGCGGAAGGCTACACCTTC
15,NA,TRBV7-2,TRBJ1-2,many,CASSLTTTGTYGYTF,TGTGCCAGCAGCTTGACCACAACAGGGACCTATGGCTACACCTTC
13,TRBD1,TRBV20-1,TRBJ1-4,many,CSLKGAYNEKLFF,TGCAGTCTTAAGGGGGCGTATAATGAAAAACTGTTTTTT
13,NA,TRBV7-2,TRBJ2-1,NA,CASRGLSSGEQFF,TGTGCCAGCAGGGGCCTTTCAAGCGGTGAGCAGTTCTTC
15,TRBD2,TRBV5-1,TRBJ2-4,many,CASSLAGVAKNIQYF,TGCGCCAGCAGCTTAGCGGGGGTAGCCAAAAACATTCAGTACTTC
15,TRBD1,TRBV5-1,TRBJ1-1,many,CASSLEGQMNTEAFF,TGCGCCAGCAGCTTGGAGGGACAGATGAACACTGAAGCTTTCTTT
15,NA,TRBV12-3/TRBV12-4,TRBJ2-1,many,CASSLARGPGNEQFF,TGTGCCAGCAGTTTAGCGAGGGGCCCTGGCAATGAGCAGTTCTTC
17,TRBD2,TRBV7-8,TRBJ2-1,many,CASSLQGLAGSYNEQFF,TGTGCCAGCAGCTTGCAGGGACTAGCGGGCTCCTACAATGAGCAGTTCTTC
16,TRBD2,TRBV27,TRBJ2-1,NA,CASSSLGGSEYNEQFF,TGTGCCAGCAGTTCCCTGGGGGGGTCTGAATACAATGAGCAGTTCTTC
13,NA,TRBV5-1,TRBJ2-7,once,CASGVETDYEQYF,TGCGCCAGCGGCGTGGAGACAGACTACGAGCAGTACTTC
13,TRBD2,TRBV12-3/TRBV12-4,TRBJ2-3,many,CASSPNSGRAQYF,TGTGCCAGCAGTCCCAATAGCGGGAGAGCGCAGTATTTT
15,NA,TRBV30,TRBJ2-1,few,CAWSVSSSFVDEQFF,TGTGCCTGGAGTGTTTCTTCCTCTTTTGTGGATGAGCAGTTCTTC
13,NA,TRBV28,TRBJ2-7,few,CAGQGLYQDEQYF,TGTGCCGGTCAGGGTCTATATCAGGACGAGCAGTACTTC
14,TRBD2,TRBV19,TRBJ2-3,many,CASGLAGGTDTQYF,TGTGCCAGCGGACTAGCGGGGGGTACAGATACGCAGTATTTT
13,NA,TRBV6-5,TRBJ2-7,few,CASSYSRGVESDF,TGTGCCAGCAGTTACTCGAGAGGGGTGGAATCCGACTTC
11,NA,TRBV6-5,TRBJ2-3,many,CASLRQDTQYF,TGTGCCAGCCTTCGACAAGATACGCAGTATTTT
15,TRBD1,TRBV18,TRBJ1-3,many,CASSPRSGTVDTIYF,TGTGCCAGCTCACCTAGGTCGGGGACAGTGGACACCATATATTTT
14,NA,TRBV12-3/TRBV12-4,TRBJ2-1,few,CASKDLWPANEQFF,TGTGCCAGCAAAGACCTGTGGCCAGCCAATGAGCAGTTCTTC
13,TRBD2,TRBV20-1,TRBJ2-7,many,CSASLAGGAGQYF,TGCAGTGCTAGTCTAGCGGGAGGAGCCGGGCAGTACTTC
13,NA,TRBV28,TRBJ2-7,many,CASGRGQHYEQYF,TGTGCCAGCGGCAGGGGCCAACACTACGAGCAGTACTTC
15,NA,TRBV20-1,TRBJ2-3,many,CSAPDRKTSTDTQYF,TGCAGTGCCCCCGACAGGAAAACTAGCACAGATACGCAGTATTTT
16,NA,TRBV5-1,TRBJ1-1,many,CASSGGGQSGHTEAFF,TGCGCCAGCAGCGGTGGGGGCCAGAGCGGTCACACTGAAGCTTTCTTT
15,TRBD2,TRBV29-1,TRBJ2-5,few,CSVDPSRGRGETQYF,TGCAGCGTTGATCCCTCTCGCGGGAGGGGGGAGACCCAGTACTTC
16,TRBD2,TRBV5-1,TRBJ2-5,NA,CASSTTSGRGSGTQYF,TGCGCCAGCAGCACAACTAGCGGGAGGGGGTCTGGGACCCAGTACTTC
9,NA,TRBV29-1,TRBJ2-1,many,CSAGNEQFF,TGCAGCGCCGGAAATGAGCAGTTCTTC
14,NA,TRBV6-2/TRBV6-3,TRBJ1-1,many,CAITPVAANTEAFF,TGTGCCATCACGCCGGTAGCTGCGAACACTGAAGCTTTCTTT
10,NA,TRBV2,TRBJ1-1,many,CASKVTEAFF,TGTGCCAGCAAGGTGACTGAAGCTTTCTTT
17,TRBD2,TRBV20-1,TRBJ2-5,few,CSARDRAGGWVLETQYF,TGCAGTGCTAGAGATCGGGCGGGAGGCTGGGTTCTAGAGACCCAGTACTTC
20,TRBD2,TRBV15,TRBJ2-2,NA,CATSRDSLGLLAGHTGELFF,TGTGCCACCAGCAGAGATAGTTTAGGGCTACTAGCGGGACACACCGGGGAGCTGTTTTTT
15,NA,TRBV11-2,TRBJ1-4,NA,CASSFRGPSGIELFF,TGTGCCAGCAGCTTTCGCGGACCTTCAGGGATCGAACTGTTTTTT
14,TRBD1,TRBV5-1,TRBJ1-4,few,CASSLEGADEKLFF,TGCGCCAGCAGCTTGGAGGGGGCGGATGAAAAACTGTTTTTT
15,NA,TRBV5-1,TRBJ2-7,many,CASSTGPAPSYEQYF,TGCGCCAGCAGCACGGGCCCTGCCCCATCCTACGAGCAGTACTTC
8,TRBD1,TRBV29-1,TRBJ2-3,few,CSVEKGAF,TGCAGCGTTGAAAAGGGGGCTTTT
14,NA,TRBV28,TRBJ2-3,few,CASSSRPPTDTQYF,TGTGCCAGCAGTTCGCGTCCCCCAACAGATACGCAGTATTTT
15,TRBD2,TRBV11-1,TRBJ2-1,few,CASSLTSAGLLEQFF,TGTGCCAGCAGCTTAACTAGCGCCGGTCTTCTTGAGCAGTTCTTC
12,NA,TRBV28,TRBJ2-7,many,CASSPHSYEQYF,TGTGCCAGCAGTCCTCACTCCTACGAGCAGTACTTC
14,TRBD2,TRBV12-3/TRBV12-4,TRBJ2-3,few,CASIIAGSTDTQYF,TGTGCCAGCATTATAGCGGGCAGCACAGATACGCAGTATTTT
15,TRBD1,TRBV7-2,TRBJ1-4,many,CASSLGQVINEKLFF,TGTGCCAGCAGCTTGGGACAGGTCATCAATGAAAAACTGTTTTTT
15,NA,TRBV6-5,TRBJ2-5,few,CASSHKDPSRETQYF,TGTGCCAGCAGTCACAAGGACCCCTCCCGGGAGACCCAGTACTTC
16,NA,TRBV20-1,TRBJ1-1,NA,CSARVGIRGGGTEAFF,TGCAGTGCTAGAGTGGGGATTAGAGGGGGGGGGACTGAAGCTTTCTTT
17,NA,TRBV5-1,TRBJ2-3,few,CASSLYGTATLTDTQYF,TGCGCCAGCAGCTTGTACGGGACCGCTACTTTAACAGATACGCAGTATTTT
14,NA,TRBV12-3/TRBV12-4,TRBJ2-7,many,CASSRTGGPYEQYF,TGTGCCAGCAGTCGGACTGGGGGGCCGTACGAGCAGTACTTC
16,NA,TRBV7-2,TRBJ2-2,NA,CASPRGAGTNTGELFF,TGTGCCAGCCCACGGGGGGCAGGGACTAACACCGGGGAGCTGTTTTTT
17,TRBD1,TRBV15,TRBJ1-5,many,CATSSGQGSYSNQPQHF,TGTGCCACCAGCAGTGGACAGGGGTCCTATAGCAATCAGCCCCAGCATTTT
15,NA,TRBV20-1,TRBJ2-1,NA,CSARDLIARHNEQFF,TGCAGTGCTAGAGATCTGATAGCTAGGCACAATGAGCAGTTCTTC
14,NA,TRBV9,TRBJ2-7,few,CASSARLVSYEQYF,TGTGCCAGCAGCGCCCGACTAGTATCCTACGAGCAGTACTTC
15,NA,TRBV4-2,TRBJ1-2,NA,CASSQDVRVYYGYTF,TGTGCCAGCAGCCAAGATGTTAGGGTTTACTATGGCTACACCTTC
15,NA,TRBV28,TRBJ2-5,many,CASSLRDVKSETQYF,TGTGCCAGCAGTTTGCGGGACGTCAAATCGGAGACCCAGTACTTC
17,NA,TRBV7-9,TRBJ2-1,many,CASSLALGPLLRNEQFF,TGTGCCAGCAGCTTAGCTCTCGGGCCTCTCCTACGCAATGAGCAGTTCTTC
14,NA,TRBV4-1,TRBJ1-3,few,CASSQAGQRNTIYF,TGCGCCAGCAGCCAAGCCGGGCAGAGGAACACCATATATTTT
16,TRBD1,TRBV20-1,TRBJ1-2,many,CSAREPGTGRNYGYTF,TGCAGTGCTAGAGAACCAGGGACAGGACGAAACTATGGCTACACCTTC
16,TRBD1,TRBV5-6,TRBJ2-1,many,CASSFPQGAKNNEQFF,TGTGCCAGCAGCTTCCCTCAGGGGGCGAAAAACAATGAGCAGTTCTTC
16,NA,TRBV15,TRBJ1-4,few,CATSRVYGGANEKLFF,TGTGCCACCAGCAGAGTCTACGGCGGGGCTAATGAAAAACTGTTTTTT